Described below is a single T cell receptor beta chain sequence and its context. Its antigen is still unknown. Base quality data are lacking; no much larger clone is found one base away. The entry originates in a study of PD-1 blockade in mismatch repair-deficient tumors (dated by TCRdb to 2016 to 2017). Background on the whole study: The trial enrolled fewer than 90 consecutive patients with approximately twelve mismatch repair-deficient cancer types between September 2013 and 2016, all previously treated and progressing. Deep sequencing of TCR CDR3 regions was used to track tumor-associated T cell clones in peripheral blood of patients responding to PD-1 blockade. The full study reports these points: After pembrolizumab, tumor-resident clones, which were often undetectable in blood before treatment, expanded rapidly and then contracted, generally ahead of radiologic responses.

The V end gives up 3 bases and the J end 13 bases, leaving 12 bases in the junction not matched to a gene. The germline V gene encodes CDR1 SEHNR and CDR2 FQNEAQ (reference sequence). Reading from cysteine to phenylalanine, the CDR3 counts 14 amino acids. Kept here is only the CDR3 DNA, which spans 42 bases and is read in frame from base 1. The library was made by the immunoSEQ multiplex PCR assay. TCRdb provides this immuneACCESS table in a form limited to in-frame rearrangements. Some clones are lacking; in checked studies, under half of them reflect an unresolved V gene, and why the rest are absent is not known. This sample holds 60,000 to 75,000 clones; approximately 89% were observed only once. The ten most abundant clones make up approximately 14% of the sample. For each enrolled patient, mismatch repair deficiency was established using either polymerase chain reaction or immunohistochemistry. A few patients who responded to pembrolizumab therapy underwent TCR sequencing. In the phase II trial, pembrolizumab PD-1 blockade was tested prospectively in advanced mismatch repair-deficient cancers, no matter which tissue of origin the cancers came from. Peripheral blood T cell samples were gathered serially, both before PD-1 blockade started and at multiple time points afterward. Blood sampling times were reported as weeks after the first pembrolizumab dose.

The chain was built from TRBV7-9 and TRBJ2-1, with TRBD1 matching 7 junction bases. The material sequenced was peripheral blood, taken 52 weeks after starting pembrolizumab. This TCR came from an adult with mismatch repair-deficient cancer. Here is the DNA: TGTGCCAGCAGCTTCAACCGGGACAGTCGATCCCAGTTCTTC. Its protein reads: CASSFNRDSRSQFF.